This passage covers 5 T cell receptor beta chains from one sample sequenced in a study of shared clonotypes between healthy human individuals. The table came from immunoSEQ multiplex PCR; TCRdb's copy has only in-frame clones and leaves some out. The table includes about 2 million clones, around 96% detected once. Naive CD8 isolation took CD45RO-negative cells positively selected for CCR7 and excluded terminally differentiated effector memory CD45RA+ cells. Sequenced input: naive CD8+ T cells sorted from blood. These receptors were taken from a man aged 18 to 29 in good health.

There are a few counts of this clone. Other DNA sequences in the same sample also yield this CDR3. V usage is TRBV7-9 and J usage is TRBJ1-4, with no clear D. Per the germline V gene, CDR1 is SEHNR and CDR2 is FQNEAQ (reference sequence). The CDR3 has 12 amino acids. The ends were cut back, 1 base at V and 8 bases at J, with 5 bases in the middle. This chain's CDR3 is CASSLEVEKLFF. In DNA, the CDR3 is TGTGCCAGCAGCTTAGAAGTGGAAAAACTGTTTTTT.

The chain combines TRBV7-8 with TRBJ2-5; D possibly corresponds to TRBD2 (6 bases). With 3 bases removed from V and 0 bases from J, the gap between germline ends came to 14 bases. Germline CDR1 is SGHVS and CDR2 is FQNEAQ. The CDR3 contains 16 residues. CDR3 sequence: CASSLSGGYYQETQYF. The CDR3 nucleotides are TGTGCCAGCAGCTTGTCTGGGGGGTACTACCAAGAGACCCAGTACTTC. The variable domain in full, with the rest retrieved from reference TRBV7-8 and TRBJ2-5, is GAGVSQSPRYKVAKRGQDVALRCDPISGHVSLFWYQQALGQGPEFLTYFQNEAQLDKSGLPSDRFFAERPEGSVSTLKIQRTQQEDSAVYLCASSLSGGYYQETQYFGPGTRLLVL.

This clone was observed once. The sample carries other DNA sequences with the same CDR3. The chain links TRBV7-8 to TRBJ2-3; 13 nucleotides match TRBD2. CDR3 length: 16 amino acids. Germline trimming cut 5 bases from V and 2 bases from J; bases unmatched to any gene: 4. Germline loops: CDR1 SGHVS, CDR2 FQNEAQ. CDR3 coding DNA: TGTGCCAGCAGCCTAGGACTAGCGGGGGACACAGATACGCAGTATTTT. It yields the protein CASSLGLAGDTDTQYF.

The chain joins TRBV27 to TRBJ2-1; D is unresolved. The CDR3 sequence is 13 residues long. Germline values: CDR1 MNHEY, CDR2 SMNVEV (reference sequence). Trimming left V 5 bases short and J 10 bases short, with 15 bases between. CDR3 sequence reads: CASSTFNDREQFF. CDR3 nucleotides: TGTGCCAGCAGTACATTCAACGATAGGGAGCAGTTCTTC.

This chain uses TRBV7-9 with TRBJ2-2; TRBD2 agrees at 10 bases. The CDR3 is 14 residues long. Looked up from germline, CDR1 is SEHNR and CDR2 is FQNEAQ (reference sequence). Trimming took 6 bases from V and 8 from J; bases not matched to a gene: 6. The CDR3: CASSSSGRIGELFF. As DNA, the CDR3 is TGTGCCAGCAGTTCTAGCGGGAGAATTGGGGAGCTGTTTTTT. The full variable domain, in which reference TRBV7-9 and TRBJ2-2 provide the parts outside the CDR3, is DTGVSQNPRHKITKRGQNVTFRCDPISEHNRLYWYRQTLGQGPEFLTYFQNEAQLEKSRLLSDRFSAERPKGSFSTLEIQRTEQGDSAMYLCASSSSGRIGELFFGEGSRLTVL.